This T cell receptor beta chain appears in the sequencing data of a study of spatial heterogeneity in lung cancer. The CDR3 covers 14 residues. The V gene's germline CDR1 is SGHRS and CDR2 YFSETQ. Time point here: sample taken at primary tumor resection. Unsorted tumor, nontumor lung tissue or cryopreserved PBMC supplied the whole RNA. The donors were fewer than 80 patients with non-small cell lung cancer that was early-stage and untreated. Study outcomes and limitations: Ubiquitous expanded tumor TCRs appeared in blood more at resection than follow-up.

Carried by each TCR cDNA molecule was a unique molecular identifier. TCRdb re-analysed the 5' RACE reads in MiXCR, keeping a single row per CDR3 protein. The sample has around 12,000 distinct CDR3 sequences; 12% to 15% are singletons. On this clonotype: Its specificity is not known. A read error is possible here, since a much larger clone lies one base away.

This sequence was found in a male donor with early-stage non-small cell lung cancer. J is TRBJ2-7 and V is TRBV5-1; 7 nucleotides match TRBD2. Sequencing was performed on PBMCs, taken at surgery. The CDR3 coding sequence is TGCGTCAGCAGCTTGGTCCAGAGCGGGGACGAGCAGTACTTC. The encoded protein is CVSSLVQSGDEQYF.